This T cell receptor beta chain was identified in a study of T cells in localized non-small cell lung cancer. CDR3 length: 13 residues. Germline V gene sequence: CDR1 SGHTA, CDR2 FQGNSA. The ends were cut back, 4 bases at V and 9 bases at J, with 14 bases in the middle. Here immunoSEQ multiplex PCR was the method, and the copy in TCRdb shows in-frame clones only, minus some. The profile shows approximately 32,000 clones, approximately 80% of them singletons. The chain joins TRBV7-2 to TRBJ2-3; a possible D gene is TRBD2 (6 bases). Sequencing was performed on peripheral blood, taken before any cancer treatment. The sequence came from a male donor aged 60 or over with stage III squamous cell lung carcinoma. CDR3 region: CASSSRLVPTQYF. DNA of the CDR3: TGTGCCAGCAGCTCCCGACTAGTTCCGACGCAGTATTTT.